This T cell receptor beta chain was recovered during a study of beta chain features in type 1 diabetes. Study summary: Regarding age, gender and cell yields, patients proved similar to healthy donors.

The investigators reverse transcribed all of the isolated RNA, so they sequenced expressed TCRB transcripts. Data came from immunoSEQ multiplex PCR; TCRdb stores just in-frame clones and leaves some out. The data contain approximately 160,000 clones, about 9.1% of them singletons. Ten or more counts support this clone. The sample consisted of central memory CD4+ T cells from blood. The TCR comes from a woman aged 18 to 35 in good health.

The CDR3: CASSLFGTGGANVLTF. The CDR3 bases are TGCGCCAGCAGCTTGTTTGGGACAGGTGGGGCCAACGTCCTGACTTTC. This chain connects TRBV5-1 to TRBJ2-6; 8 nucleotides match TRBD1. The CDR3 is made up of 16 amino acids. In germline, CDR1 is SGHRS, CDR2 YFSETQ. V lost 1 base, J lost 3 bases, and 3 bases stayed unmatched.